Detailed here is one T cell receptor beta chain. This record belongs to a study of T cell responses to AZD1222 COVID-19 vaccine. Study overall: Second-dose schedules of about 4 or about 12 weeks were combined.

Some clones are missing from TCRdb's copy, which holds only in-frame ones; the method was immunoSEQ multiplex PCR. The data hold 110,000 to 150,000 clones, with 85% to 90% observed a single time. The CDR3 covers 10 residues. V lost 3 bases and J 5 bases, leaving 1 base between the germline ends. From germline, CDR1 is MDHEN and CDR2 SYDVKM. The specimen was peripheral blood, collected on day 0 of AZD1222 vaccination. The chain links TRBV28 to TRBJ2-5, with D unresolved. This clonotype was obtained from an adult in good health. The DNA of the CDR3 is TGTGCCAGCAGTTTCGAGACCCAGTACTTC. Translated: CASSFETQYF. The entire variable domain, with the rest obtained from reference TRBV28 and TRBJ2-5, is as follows: DVKVTQSSRYLVKRTGEKVFLECVQDMDHENMFWYRQDPGLGLRLIYFSYDVKMKEKGDIPEGYSVSREKKERFSLILESASTNQTSMYLCASSFETQYFGPGTRLLVL.